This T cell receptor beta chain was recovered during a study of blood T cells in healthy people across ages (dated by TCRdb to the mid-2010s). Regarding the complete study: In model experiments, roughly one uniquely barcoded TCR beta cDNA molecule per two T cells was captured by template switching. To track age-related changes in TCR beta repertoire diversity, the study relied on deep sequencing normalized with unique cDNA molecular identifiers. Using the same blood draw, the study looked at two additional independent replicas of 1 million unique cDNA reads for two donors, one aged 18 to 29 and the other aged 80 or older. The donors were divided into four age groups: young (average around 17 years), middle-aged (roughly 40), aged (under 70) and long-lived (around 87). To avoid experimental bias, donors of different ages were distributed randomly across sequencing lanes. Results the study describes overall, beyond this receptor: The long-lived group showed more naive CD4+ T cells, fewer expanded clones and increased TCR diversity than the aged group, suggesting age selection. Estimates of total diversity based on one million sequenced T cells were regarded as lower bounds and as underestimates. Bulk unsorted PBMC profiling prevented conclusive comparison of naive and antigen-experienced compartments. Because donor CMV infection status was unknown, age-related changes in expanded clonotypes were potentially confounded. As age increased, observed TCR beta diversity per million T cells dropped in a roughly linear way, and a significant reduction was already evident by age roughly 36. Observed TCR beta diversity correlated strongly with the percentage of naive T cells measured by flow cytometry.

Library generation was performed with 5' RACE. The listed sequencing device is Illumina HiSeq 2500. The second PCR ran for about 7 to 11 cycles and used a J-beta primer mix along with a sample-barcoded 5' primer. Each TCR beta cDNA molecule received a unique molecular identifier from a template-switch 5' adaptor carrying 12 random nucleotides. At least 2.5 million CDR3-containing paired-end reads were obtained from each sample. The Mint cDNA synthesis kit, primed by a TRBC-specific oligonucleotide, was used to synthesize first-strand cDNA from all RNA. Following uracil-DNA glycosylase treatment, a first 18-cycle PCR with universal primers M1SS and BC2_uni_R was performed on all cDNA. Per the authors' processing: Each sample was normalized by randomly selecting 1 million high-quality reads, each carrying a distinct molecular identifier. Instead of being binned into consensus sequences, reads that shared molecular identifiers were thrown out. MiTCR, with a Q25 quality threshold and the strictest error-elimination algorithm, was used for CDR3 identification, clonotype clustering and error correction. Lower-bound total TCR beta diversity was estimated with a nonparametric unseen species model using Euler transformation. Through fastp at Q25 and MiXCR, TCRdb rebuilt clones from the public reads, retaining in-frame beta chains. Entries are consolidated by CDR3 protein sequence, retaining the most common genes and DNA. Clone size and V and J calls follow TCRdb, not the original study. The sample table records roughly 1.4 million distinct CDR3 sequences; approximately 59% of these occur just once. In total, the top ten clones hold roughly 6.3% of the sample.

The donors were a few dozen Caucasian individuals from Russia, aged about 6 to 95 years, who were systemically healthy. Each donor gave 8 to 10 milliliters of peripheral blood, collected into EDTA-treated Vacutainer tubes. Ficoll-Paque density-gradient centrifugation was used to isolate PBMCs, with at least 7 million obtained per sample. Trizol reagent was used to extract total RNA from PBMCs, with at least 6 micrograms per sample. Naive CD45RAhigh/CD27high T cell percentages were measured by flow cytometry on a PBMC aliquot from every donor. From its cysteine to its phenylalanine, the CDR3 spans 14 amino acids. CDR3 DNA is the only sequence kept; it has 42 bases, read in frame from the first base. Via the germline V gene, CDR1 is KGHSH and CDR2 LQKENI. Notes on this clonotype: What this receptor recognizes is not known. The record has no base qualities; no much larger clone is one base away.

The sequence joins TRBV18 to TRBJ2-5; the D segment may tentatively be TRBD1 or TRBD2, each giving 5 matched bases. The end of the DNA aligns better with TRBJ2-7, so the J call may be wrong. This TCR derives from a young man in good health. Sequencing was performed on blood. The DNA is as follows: TGTGCCAGCTCACCGGCTGGGACCTTCGACGAGCAGTACTTC. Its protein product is CASSPAGTFDEQYF.